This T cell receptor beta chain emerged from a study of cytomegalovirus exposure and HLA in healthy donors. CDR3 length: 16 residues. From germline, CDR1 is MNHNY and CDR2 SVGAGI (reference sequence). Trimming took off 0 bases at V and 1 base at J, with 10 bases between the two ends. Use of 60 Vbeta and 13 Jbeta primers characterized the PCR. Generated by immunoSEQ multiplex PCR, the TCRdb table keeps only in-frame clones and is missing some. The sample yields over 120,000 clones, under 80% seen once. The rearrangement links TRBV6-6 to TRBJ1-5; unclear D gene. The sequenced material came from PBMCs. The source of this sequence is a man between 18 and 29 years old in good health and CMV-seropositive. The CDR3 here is CASSYSSGFSNQPQHF. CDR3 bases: TGTGCCAGCAGTTACTCGAGCGGGTTCAGCAATCAGCCCCAGCATTTT.